A selection of T cell receptor beta chains follows, all from one sample in a study of OX40 agonist ivuxolimab in advanced cancers. Assay used: immunoSEQ multiplex PCR; TCRdb lists only in-frame clones, some missing. This table holds about 35,000 clones, about four fifths found once. The sequenced sample was CD4+ or CD8+ T cells sorted from blood, obtained in a trial of the OX40 agonist ivuxolimab. These receptors were obtained from an adult with an advanced solid tumor such as melanoma, head and neck, liver or kidney cancer. Each CDR3 is given with its conserved first and last residue. D genes are given only for firm matches. Clone sizes are given selectively: once, few, many, or a class where the clone is expanded.

v_call,j_call,d_call,clone_size,cdr3_nt,cdr3_aa
TRBV2,TRBJ1-4,.,few,TGTGCCACCCTCAACAGCCAGGGTGAAAAACTGTTTTTT,CATLNSQGEKLFF
TRBV5-4,TRBJ2-2,TRBD2,.,TGTGCCAGCAGCTCCCCTTTAGCGGGAGTGGACGGGGAGCTGTTTTTT,CASSSPLAGVDGELFF
TRBV7-3,TRBJ2-5,TRBD2,.,TGTGCCAGCAGCTCACGGGGAGGGGAGACCCAGTACTTC,CASSSRGGETQYF
TRBV2,TRBJ2-2,TRBD1,.,TGTGCCAGCAGGGGGACAGGAAGAAACACCGGGGAGCTGTTTTTT,CASRGTGRNTGELFF
TRBV11-2,TRBJ1-3,.,.,TGTGCCAGCAGCGTATCTGGAAACACCATATATTTT,CASSVSGNTIYF
TRBV28,TRBJ2-3,.,.,TGTGCCAGCAGTCAGGGCGACACAGATACGCAGTATTTT,CASSQGDTDTQYF
TRBV25-1,TRBJ1-2,.,.,TGTGCCAGCAGTGGCCTGTCGAACTCTAACTATGGCTACACCTTC,CASSGLSNSNYGYTF
TRBV7-8,TRBJ1-4,TRBD1,.,TGTGCCAGCAGCACCCTTGGGTTTGGGGGACAGGGGACTAATGAAAAACTGTTTTTT,CASSTLGFGGQGTNEKLFF
TRBV5-8,TRBJ2-4,TRBD2,few,TGTGCCAGCAGCTGGGGACTAGCGGGAGGGCCGAAGGGAAACATTCAGTACTTC,CASSWGLAGGPKGNIQYF
TRBV6-5,TRBJ2-7,.,.,TGTGCCAGCAGTTACGGGCTGACGGGCGAGCAGTACTTC,CASSYGLTGEQYF
TRBV5-1,TRBJ2-1,.,.,TGCGCCAGCAGTCAAGAGGGCCAGGAAAACAATGAGCAGTTCTTC,CASSQEGQENNEQFF
TRBV5-6,TRBJ2-7,TRBD1,.,TGTGCCAGCAGCTCCGCTCACCGGACAGGGGTTATGTACGAGCAGTACTTC,CASSSAHRTGVMYEQYF
TRBV19,TRBJ1-1,.,.,TGTGCCAGTAGTACCCACCAGGGTGTCACGGAAGCTTTCTTT,CASSTHQGVTEAFF
TRBV19,TRBJ2-1,.,once,TGTGCCAGTAGTATTTCCAGGGGACCGGGGACGGGGAATGAGCAGTTCTTC,CASSISRGPGTGNEQFF
TRBV5-6,TRBJ2-7,.,.,TGTGCCAGCAGCCAGGGGCCGCCCTACGAGCAGTACTTC,CASSQGPPYEQYF
TRBV7-2,TRBJ2-7,TRBD1,few,TGTGCCAGCAGCTCCCCGCGGACAGGGACCTACGAGCAGTACTTC,CASSSPRTGTYEQYF
TRBV5-1,TRBJ2-5,.,.,TGCGCCAGCAGCTTGAGGCCTCAGATAAATCAAGAGACCCAGTACTTC,CASSLRPQINQETQYF
TRBV19,TRBJ1-5,.,.,TGTGCCAGTAGGGGTAGGGGCCCTCAGCCCCAGCATTTT,CASRGRGPQPQHF
TRBV6-5,TRBJ2-7,.,.,TGTGCCAGCACCTCCGACAGCTCCTACGAGCAGTACTTC,CASTSDSSYEQYF
TRBV6-5,TRBJ2-7,.,.,TGTGCCAGCAGACCCCCGACCTCGTTGTTCTCCGAGCAGTACTTC,CASRPPTSLFSEQYF
TRBV18,TRBJ2-2,TRBD1,.,TGTGCCAGCTCACCACCGCTTTTAGCAGGGGGCGACACCGGGGAGCTGTTTTTT,CASSPPLLAGGDTGELFF
TRBV30,TRBJ1-5,TRBD1,once,TGTGCCTGGAGTCCCGGGACAGGGCTGGGTCAGCCCCAGCATTTT,CAWSPGTGLGQPQHF
TRBV7-9,TRBJ2-5,TRBD2,.,TGTGCCAGCAGCAGTGGCGTGCTAGCGGGGGGACAAGAGACCCAGTACTTC,CASSSGVLAGGQETQYF
TRBV19,TRBJ2-3,.,.,TGTGCCAGTACCGCGACTGGAGATACGCAGTATTTT,CASTATGDTQYF
TRBV6-1,TRBJ1-1,.,.,TGTGCCAGCAGGGGGAACACTGAAGCTTTCTTT,CASRGNTEAFF
TRBV5-1,TRBJ2-5,.,.,TGCGCCAGCAGCTTACAGACCTTGGGGGTAGAGACCCAGTACTTC,CASSLQTLGVETQYF
TRBV16,TRBJ1-5,.,.,TGTGCCAGCAGCCAATCGCAGGGGTGGGGTCAGCCCCAGCATTTT,CASSQSQGWGQPQHF
TRBV15,TRBJ2-2,.,.,TGTGCCACCAGCAGAGAACGTTGGGATTCCGGGGAGCTGTTTTTT,CATSRERWDSGELFF
TRBV6-1,TRBJ1-1,.,.,TGTGCCAGCATCCTCCAATCACAGGGTGAAGCTTTCTTT,CASILQSQGEAFF
TRBV6-5,TRBJ1-4,.,.,TGTGCCAGCAGTTACTCAGCCGGGAATTCTCGTGAAAAACTGTTTTTT,CASSYSAGNSREKLFF
TRBV4-1,TRBJ2-2,.,.,TGCGCCAGCAGCCAAGTAGAACTAGCGAACACCGGGGAGCTGTTTTTT,CASSQVELANTGELFF
TRBV6-6,TRBJ1-5,.,.,TGTGCCAGCAACCGACCGGGGCAGGCGCTCAATCAGCCCCAGCATTTT,CASNRPGQALNQPQHF
TRBV11-2,TRBJ1-4,.,.,TGTGCCAGCAGCCCAACTAAGGGACTCTCTAATGAAAAACTGTTTTTT,CASSPTKGLSNEKLFF
TRBV4-2,TRBJ2-5,TRBD2,.,TGTGCCAGCAGCCAAGTTGCGGGGGGGCGTGAGACCCAGTACTTC,CASSQVAGGRETQYF
TRBV6-5,TRBJ2-7,.,.,TGTGCCAGCAGTTACCGCGAGCAGTACAAGCAGTACTTC,CASSYREQYKQYF
TRBV7-2,TRBJ2-3,.,once,TGTGCCAGCAGCCGGACCCAAGATACGCAGTATTTT,CASSRTQDTQYF
TRBV28,TRBJ1-2,.,.,TGTGCCAGCAGGTCGGCCGGACGGCCCGAGGGAGGCTACACCTTC,CASRSAGRPEGGYTF
TRBV18,TRBJ2-2,.,.,TGTGCCAGCTCACCGATTTCCGGGTTTGCCGGGGAGCTGTTTTTT,CASSPISGFAGELFF
TRBV6-5,TRBJ2-3,.,.,TGTGCCAGCAGTTACTCGTCGGAGGGCGGATCAGATACGCAGTATTTT,CASSYSSEGGSDTQYF
TRBV7-2,TRBJ2-5,.,.,TGTGCCAGCAGCTTAGCGGAGACCCAGTACTTC,CASSLAETQYF